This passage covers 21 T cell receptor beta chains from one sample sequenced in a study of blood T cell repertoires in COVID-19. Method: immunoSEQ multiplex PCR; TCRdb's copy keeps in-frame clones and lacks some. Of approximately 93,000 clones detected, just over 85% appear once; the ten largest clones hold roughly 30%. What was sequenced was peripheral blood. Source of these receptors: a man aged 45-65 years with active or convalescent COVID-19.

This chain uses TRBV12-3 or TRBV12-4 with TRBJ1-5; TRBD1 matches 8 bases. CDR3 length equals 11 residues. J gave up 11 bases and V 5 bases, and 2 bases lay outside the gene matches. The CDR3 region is CASSRQGSQHF. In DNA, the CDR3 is TGTGCCAGCAGTCGACAGGGGTCCCAGCATTTT.

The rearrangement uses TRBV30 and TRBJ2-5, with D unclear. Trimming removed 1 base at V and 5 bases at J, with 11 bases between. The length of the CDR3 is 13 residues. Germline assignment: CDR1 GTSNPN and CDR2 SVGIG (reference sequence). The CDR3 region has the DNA TGTGCCTGGAGTGAGCTTAATGCGGAGACCCAGTACTTC. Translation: CAWSELNAETQYF.

The CDR3, as DNA: TGTGCCAGCAGCCGGGACAGGTCTAGCGATACGCAGTATTTT. As protein: CASSRDRSSDTQYF. This sequence joins TRBV13 and TRBJ2-3; 8 bases are a match to TRBD1. The CDR3 consists of 14 residues. From germline, CDR1 is PRHDT and CDR2 FYEKMQ (reference sequence). The V segment lost 5 bases and the J segment 6 bases; nucleotides outside the gene matches: 7.

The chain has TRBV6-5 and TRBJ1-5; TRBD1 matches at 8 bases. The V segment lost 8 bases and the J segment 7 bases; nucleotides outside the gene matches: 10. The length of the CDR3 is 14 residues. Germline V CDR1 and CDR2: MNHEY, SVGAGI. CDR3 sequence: CASARTGGKQPQHF. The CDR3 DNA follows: TGTGCCAGCGCTAGAACAGGGGGGAAGCAGCCCCAGCATTTT.

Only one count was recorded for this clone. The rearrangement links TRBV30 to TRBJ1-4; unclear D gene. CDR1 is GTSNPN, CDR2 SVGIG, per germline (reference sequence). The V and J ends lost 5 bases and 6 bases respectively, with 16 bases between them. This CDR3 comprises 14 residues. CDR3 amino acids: CAWSRAQSDEKLFF. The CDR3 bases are TGTGCCTGGTCCCGTGCACAGTCTGATGAAAAACTGTTTTTT.

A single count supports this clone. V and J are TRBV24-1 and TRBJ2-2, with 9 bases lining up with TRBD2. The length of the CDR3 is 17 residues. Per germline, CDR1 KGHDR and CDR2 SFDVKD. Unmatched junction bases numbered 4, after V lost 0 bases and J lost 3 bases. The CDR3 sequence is CATSDLEGLADTGELFF. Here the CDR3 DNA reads TGTGCCACCAGTGATTTGGAGGGACTAGCAGACACCGGGGAGCTGTTTTTT.

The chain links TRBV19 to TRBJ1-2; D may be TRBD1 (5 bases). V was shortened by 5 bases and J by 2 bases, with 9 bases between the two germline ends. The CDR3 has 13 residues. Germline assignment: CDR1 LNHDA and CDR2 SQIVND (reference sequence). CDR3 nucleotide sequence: TGTGCCAGTAGTTCGGGGGGGAACTATGGCTACACCTTC. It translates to CASSSGGNYGYTF.

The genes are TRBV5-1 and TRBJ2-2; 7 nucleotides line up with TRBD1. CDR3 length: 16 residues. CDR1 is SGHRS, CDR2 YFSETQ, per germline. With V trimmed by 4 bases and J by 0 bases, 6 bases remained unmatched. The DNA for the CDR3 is TGCGCCAGCAGCCTACAGGGGCTGGCGAACACCGGGGAGCTGTTTTTT. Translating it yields CASSLQGLANTGELFF.

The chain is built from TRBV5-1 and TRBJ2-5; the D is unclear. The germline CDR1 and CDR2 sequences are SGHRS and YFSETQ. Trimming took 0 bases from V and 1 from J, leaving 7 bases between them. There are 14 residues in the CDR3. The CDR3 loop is CASSLASLQETQYF. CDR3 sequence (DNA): TGCGCCAGCAGCTTGGCTAGTCTCCAAGAGACCCAGTACTTC.

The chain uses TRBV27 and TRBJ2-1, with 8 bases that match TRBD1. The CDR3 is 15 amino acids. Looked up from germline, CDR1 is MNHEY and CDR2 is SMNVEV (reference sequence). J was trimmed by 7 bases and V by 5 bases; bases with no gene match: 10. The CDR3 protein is CASSPRQGSRNEQFF. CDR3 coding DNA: TGTGCCAGCAGTCCCCGACAGGGGAGTAGGAATGAGCAGTTCTTC.

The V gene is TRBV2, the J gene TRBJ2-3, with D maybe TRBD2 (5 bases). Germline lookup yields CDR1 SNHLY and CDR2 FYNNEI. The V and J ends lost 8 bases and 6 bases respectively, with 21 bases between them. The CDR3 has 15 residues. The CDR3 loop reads CASGSDSNYFDTQYF. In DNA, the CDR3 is TGTGCCAGCGGATCGGACTCGAACTACTTCGATACGCAGTATTTT.

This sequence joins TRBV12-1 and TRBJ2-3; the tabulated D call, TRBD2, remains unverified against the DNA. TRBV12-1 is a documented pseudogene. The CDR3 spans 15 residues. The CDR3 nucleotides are TGTGCCAGCAGCTTTCCAGGCGGGAAGACAGATACGCAGTATTTT. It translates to CASSFPGGKTDTQYF.

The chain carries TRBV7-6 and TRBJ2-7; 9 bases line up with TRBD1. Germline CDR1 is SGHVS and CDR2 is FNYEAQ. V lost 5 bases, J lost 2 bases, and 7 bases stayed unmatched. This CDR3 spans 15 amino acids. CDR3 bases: TGTGCCAGCAGCGTAGTGGACAGGGGCCCCTACGAGCAGTACTTC. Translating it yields CASSVVDRGPYEQYF.

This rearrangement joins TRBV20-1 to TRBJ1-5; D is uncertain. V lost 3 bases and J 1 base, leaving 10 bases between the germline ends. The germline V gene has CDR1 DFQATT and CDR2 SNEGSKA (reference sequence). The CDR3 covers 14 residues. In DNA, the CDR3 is TGCAGTGCTAGTTTCACGGTCAGCAATCAGCCCCAGCATTTT. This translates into CSASFTVSNQPQHF.

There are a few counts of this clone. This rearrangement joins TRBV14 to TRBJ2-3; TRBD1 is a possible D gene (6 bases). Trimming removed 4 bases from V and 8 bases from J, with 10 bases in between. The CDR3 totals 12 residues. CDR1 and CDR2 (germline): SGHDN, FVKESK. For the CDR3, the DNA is TGTGCCAGCAGCCCTAGGGGGTTTACGCAGTATTTT. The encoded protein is CASSPRGFTQYF.

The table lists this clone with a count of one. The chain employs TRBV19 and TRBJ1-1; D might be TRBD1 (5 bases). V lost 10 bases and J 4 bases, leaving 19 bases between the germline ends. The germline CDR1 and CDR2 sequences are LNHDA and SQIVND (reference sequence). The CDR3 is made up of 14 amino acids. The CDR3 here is CATKLTVGGTEAFF. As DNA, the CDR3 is TGTGCCACTAAACTGACAGTCGGTGGCACTGAAGCTTTCTTT. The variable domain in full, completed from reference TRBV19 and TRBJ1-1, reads DGGITQSPKYLFRKEGQNVTLSCEQNLNHDAMYWYRQDPGQGLRLIYYSQIVNDFQKGDIAEGYSVSREKKESFPLTVTSAQKNPTAFYLCATKLTVGGTEAFFGQGTRLTVV.

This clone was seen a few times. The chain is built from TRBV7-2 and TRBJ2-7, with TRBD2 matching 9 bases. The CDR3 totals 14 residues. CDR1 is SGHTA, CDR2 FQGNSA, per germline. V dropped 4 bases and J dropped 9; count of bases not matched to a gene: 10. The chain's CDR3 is CASSSTGTSPLQYF. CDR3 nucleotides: TGTGCCAGCAGCTCAACCGGGACTAGCCCGTTGCAGTACTTC.

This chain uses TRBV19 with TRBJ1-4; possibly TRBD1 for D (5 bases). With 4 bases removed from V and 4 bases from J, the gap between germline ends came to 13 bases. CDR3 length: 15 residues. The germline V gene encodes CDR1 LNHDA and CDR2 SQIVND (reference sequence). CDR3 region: CASSTRQRSNEKLFF. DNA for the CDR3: TGTGCCAGTAGTACAAGACAGCGTAGTAATGAAAAACTGTTTTTT. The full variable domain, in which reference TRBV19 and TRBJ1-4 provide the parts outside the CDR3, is DGGITQSPKYLFRKEGQNVTLSCEQNLNHDAMYWYRQDPGQGLRLIYYSQIVNDFQKGDIAEGYSVSREKKESFPLTVTSAQKNPTAFYLCASSTRQRSNEKLFFGSGTQLSVL.

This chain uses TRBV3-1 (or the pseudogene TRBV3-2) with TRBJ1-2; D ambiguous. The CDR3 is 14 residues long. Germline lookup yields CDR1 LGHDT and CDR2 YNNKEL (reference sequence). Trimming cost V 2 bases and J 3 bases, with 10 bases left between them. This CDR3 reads CASSQRSLDYGYTF. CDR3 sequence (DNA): TGTGCCAGCAGCCAACGGTCGTTGGACTATGGCTACACCTTC.

CDR3: CASRASGEETQYF. CDR3 coding DNA: TGTGCCAGCAGGGCTAGCGGGGAAGAGACCCAGTACTTC. The chain couples TRBV3-1 (or the pseudogene TRBV3-2) to TRBJ2-5; the match to TRBD2 covers 9 bases. The CDR3 contains 13 residues. Per germline, CDR1 LGHDT and CDR2 YNNKEL (reference sequence). With V trimmed by 6 bases and J by 3 bases, 2 bases remained unmatched.

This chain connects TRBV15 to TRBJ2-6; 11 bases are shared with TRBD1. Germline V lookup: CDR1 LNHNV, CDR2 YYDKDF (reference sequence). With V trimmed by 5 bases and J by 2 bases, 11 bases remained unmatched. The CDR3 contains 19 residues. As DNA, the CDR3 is TGTGCCACCAGCGACATACCCCCGGGACAGGGGGCTGGGGCCAACGTCCTGACTTTC. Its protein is CATSDIPPGQGAGANVLTF.